These 5 T cell receptor beta chains were sequenced from one sample in a study of blood T cell repertoires in COVID-19. Sequenced by immunoSEQ multiplex PCR; TCRdb stores in-frame clones only, minus some. The repertoire has fewer than 40,000 clones, roughly 90% of them found once; the top ten carry roughly 1.4%. The sequencing input was peripheral blood. The receptor set was obtained from a man in his sixties with active COVID-19.

The chain carries TRBV7-2 and TRBJ1-4, with 8 bases lining up with TRBD1. The length of the CDR3 is 13 residues. Germline CDR1 reads SGHTA; CDR2 reads FQGNSA. The trim removed 6 bases at V and 7 bases at J, leaving 4 bases unmatched. The CDR3, as DNA: TGTGCCAGCAGTCCAGGACAGGGTGAAAAACTGTTTTTT. It codes for CASSPGQGEKLFF.

The chain employs TRBV5-1 and TRBJ2-3; 8 positions agree with TRBD1. CDR3 length: 14 amino acids. V lost 4 bases and J lost 5; bases outside the gene matches: 6. Germline lookup yields CDR1 SGHRS and CDR2 YFSETQ. Written as DNA, the CDR3 is TGCGCCAGCAGCCCGGGACAGGTTCAAGATACGCAGTATTTT. Amino acids: CASSPGQVQDTQYF. Full variable domain (outside the CDR3, taken from reference TRBV5-1 and TRBJ2-3): KAGVTQTPRYLIKTRGQQVTLSCSPISGHRSVSWYQQTPGQGLQFLFEYFSETQRNKGNFPGRFSGRQFSNSRSEMNVSTLELGDSALYLCASSPGQVQDTQYFGPGTRLTVL.

The J gene is TRBJ1-2, the V gene TRBV24-1, with TRBD1 matching 10 bases. In germline, CDR1 is KGHDR, CDR2 SFDVKD. The CDR3 sequence is 14 residues long. V dropped 5 bases and J dropped 7; count of bases not matched to a gene: 6. CDR3 amino acids: CATSARTGGFGYTF. DNA for the CDR3: TGTGCCACCAGTGCCCGGACAGGGGGGTTTGGCTACACCTTC.

The rearrangement uses TRBV5-1 and TRBJ2-7; TRBD2 matches 7 bases. V shed 4 bases and J 6 bases; nucleotides not matched to a gene: 13. Germline CDR1 reads SGHRS; CDR2 reads YFSETQ. This CDR3 has 15 residues. In DNA, the CDR3 is TGCGCCAGCAGCCCGGGGGTAGCGGGTTTGGTCGAGCAGTACTTC. Translating it yields CASSPGVAGLVEQYF.

V usage is TRBV7-9 and J usage is TRBJ1-4; D may be TRBD1 (6 bases). The CDR3 spans 16 residues. V lost 2 bases, J lost 0 bases, and 10 bases lay in between. CDR1 and CDR2 (germline): SEHNR, FQNEAQ (reference sequence). In nucleotides, the CDR3 is TGTGCCAGCAGCTTAATAGGGGGAGCAACTAATGAAAAACTGTTTTTT. Translated, it gives CASSLIGGATNEKLFF.